This T cell receptor beta chain was observed in a study of T cell repertoires in cytomegalovirus infection. Study-level background: Recently described HLA-C-restricted plus well-studied HLA-B-restricted CMV epitopes were used. Both CMV infection and a matching HLA type were indicated by public TCR beta signatures.

The germline gives CDR1 LNHDA, CDR2 SQIVND (reference sequence). Trimming cost V 5 bases and J 4 bases, with 8 bases left between them. This CDR3 comprises 12 residues. This clonotype turned up a few times. Antigen: not known. MiXCR, applied by TCRdb to the reads, yields one record per CDR3 protein. The table shows 380,000 or so distinct CDR3 sequences, with approximately 35% occurring only once. Broader study findings: The study identified carriers of CMV plus the relevant HLA from cumulative public TCR beta family frequency. The ex vivo response was dominated by HLA-C-restricted CMV-specific TCR beta clonotypes.

Sample: cultured PBMCs, taken from culture after CMV antigen stimulation. The rearrangement links TRBV19 to TRBJ2-5; unclear D gene. This TCR was sampled from a human donor in good health (CMV status not recorded). Some clones in this sample may be carry-over from other donors' samples. CDR3 DNA: TGTGCCAGTAGTCGACGTCGAGAGACCCAGTACTTC. Residues: CASSRRRETQYF.